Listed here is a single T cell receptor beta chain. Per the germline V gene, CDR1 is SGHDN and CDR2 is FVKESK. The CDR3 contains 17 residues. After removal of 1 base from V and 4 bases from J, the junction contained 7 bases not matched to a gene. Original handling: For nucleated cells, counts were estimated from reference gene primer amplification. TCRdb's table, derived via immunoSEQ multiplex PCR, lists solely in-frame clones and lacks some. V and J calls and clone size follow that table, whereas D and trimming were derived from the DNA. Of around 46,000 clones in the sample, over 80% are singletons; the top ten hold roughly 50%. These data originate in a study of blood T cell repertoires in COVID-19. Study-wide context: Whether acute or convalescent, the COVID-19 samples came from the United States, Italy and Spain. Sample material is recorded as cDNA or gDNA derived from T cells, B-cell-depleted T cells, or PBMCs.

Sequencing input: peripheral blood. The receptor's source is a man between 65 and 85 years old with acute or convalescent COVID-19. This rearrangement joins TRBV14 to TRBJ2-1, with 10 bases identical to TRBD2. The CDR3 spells CASSQVRGLAVYNEQFF. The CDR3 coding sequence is TGTGCCAGCAGCCAAGTTCGCGGACTAGCGGTATACAATGAGCAGTTCTTC.